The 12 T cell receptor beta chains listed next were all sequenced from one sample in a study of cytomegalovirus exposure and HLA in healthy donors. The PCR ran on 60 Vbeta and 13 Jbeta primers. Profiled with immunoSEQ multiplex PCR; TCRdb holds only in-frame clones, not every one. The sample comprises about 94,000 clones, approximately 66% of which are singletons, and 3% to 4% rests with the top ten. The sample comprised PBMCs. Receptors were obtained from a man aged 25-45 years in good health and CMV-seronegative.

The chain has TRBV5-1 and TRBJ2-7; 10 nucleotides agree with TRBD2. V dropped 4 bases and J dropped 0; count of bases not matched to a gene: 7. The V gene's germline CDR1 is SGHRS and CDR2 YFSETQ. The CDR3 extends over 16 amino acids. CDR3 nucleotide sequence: TGCGCCAGCAGCACCCTAGCGGGGGCAGGCTCCTACGAGCAGTACTTC. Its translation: CASSTLAGAGSYEQYF.

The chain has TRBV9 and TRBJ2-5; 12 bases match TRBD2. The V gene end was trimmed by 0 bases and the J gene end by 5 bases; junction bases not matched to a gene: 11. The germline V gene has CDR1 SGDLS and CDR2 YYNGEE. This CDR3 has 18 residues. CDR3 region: CASSVGRLAGGPEETQYF. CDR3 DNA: TGTGCCAGCAGCGTAGGTCGGCTAGCGGGAGGGCCAGAGGAGACCCAGTACTTC.

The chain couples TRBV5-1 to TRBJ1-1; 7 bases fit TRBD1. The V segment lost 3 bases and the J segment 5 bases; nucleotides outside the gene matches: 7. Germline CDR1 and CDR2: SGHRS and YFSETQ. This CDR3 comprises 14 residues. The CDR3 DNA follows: TGCGCCAGCAGCTCGACAGGGATGGGGACTGAAGCTTTCTTT. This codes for CASSSTGMGTEAFF.

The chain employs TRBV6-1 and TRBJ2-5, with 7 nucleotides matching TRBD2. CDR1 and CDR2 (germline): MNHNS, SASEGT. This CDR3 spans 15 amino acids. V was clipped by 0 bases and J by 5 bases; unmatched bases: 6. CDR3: CASSEALLGGETQYF. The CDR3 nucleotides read TGTGCCAGCAGTGAAGCGCTTCTGGGGGGGGAGACCCAGTACTTC.

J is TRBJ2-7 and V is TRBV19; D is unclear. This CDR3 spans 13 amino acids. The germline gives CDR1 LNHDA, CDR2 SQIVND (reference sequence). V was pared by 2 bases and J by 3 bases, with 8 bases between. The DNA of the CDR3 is TGTGCCAGTAGTATATCGTGGCTCTACGAGCAGTACTTC. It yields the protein CASSISWLYEQYF. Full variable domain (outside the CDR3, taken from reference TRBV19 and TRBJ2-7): DGGITQSPKYLFRKEGQNVTLSCEQNLNHDAMYWYRQDPGQGLRLIYYSQIVNDFQKGDIAEGYSVSREKKESFPLTVTSAQKNPTAFYLCASSISWLYEQYFGPGTRLTVT.

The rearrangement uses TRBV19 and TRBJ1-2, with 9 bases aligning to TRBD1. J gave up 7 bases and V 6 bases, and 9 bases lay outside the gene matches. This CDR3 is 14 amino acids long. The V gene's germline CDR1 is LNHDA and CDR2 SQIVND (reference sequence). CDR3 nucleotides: TGTGCCAGTAGGGTGACAGGGGGTAACGGTGGCTACACCTTC. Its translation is CASRVTGGNGGYTF. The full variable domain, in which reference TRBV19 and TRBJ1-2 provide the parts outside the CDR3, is DGGITQSPKYLFRKEGQNVTLSCEQNLNHDAMYWYRQDPGQGLRLIYYSQIVNDFQKGDIAEGYSVSREKKESFPLTVTSAQKNPTAFYLCASRVTGGNGGYTFGSGTRLTVV.

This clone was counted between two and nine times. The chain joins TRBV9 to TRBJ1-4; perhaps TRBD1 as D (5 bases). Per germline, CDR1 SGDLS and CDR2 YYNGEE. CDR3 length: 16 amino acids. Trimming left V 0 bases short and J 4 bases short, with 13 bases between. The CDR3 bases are TGTGCCAGCAGCGTAGCTGGGGGGAACTTTAATGAAAAACTGTTTTTT. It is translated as CASSVAGGNFNEKLFF.

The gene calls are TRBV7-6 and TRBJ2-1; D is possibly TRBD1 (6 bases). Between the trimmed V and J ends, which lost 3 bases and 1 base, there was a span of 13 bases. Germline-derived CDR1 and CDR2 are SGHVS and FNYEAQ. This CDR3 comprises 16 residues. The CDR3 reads CASSFPEGGSYNEQFF. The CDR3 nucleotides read TGTGCCAGCAGCTTCCCTGAAGGGGGATCCTACAATGAGCAGTTCTTC.

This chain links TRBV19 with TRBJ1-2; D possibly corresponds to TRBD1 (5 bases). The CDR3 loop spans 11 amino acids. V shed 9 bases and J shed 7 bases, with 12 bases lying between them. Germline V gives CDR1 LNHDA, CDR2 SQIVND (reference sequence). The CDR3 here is CASKAGRGYTF. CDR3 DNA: TGTGCCAGCAAGGCGGGGCGTGGCTACACCTTC.

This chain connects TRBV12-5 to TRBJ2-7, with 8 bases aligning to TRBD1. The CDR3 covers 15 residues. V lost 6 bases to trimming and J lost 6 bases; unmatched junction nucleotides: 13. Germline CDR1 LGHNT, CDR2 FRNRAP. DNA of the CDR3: TGTGCTAGTGGGCTTTCCGGGACAGGATCGTCCGAGCAGTACTTC. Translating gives CASGLSGTGSSEQYF.

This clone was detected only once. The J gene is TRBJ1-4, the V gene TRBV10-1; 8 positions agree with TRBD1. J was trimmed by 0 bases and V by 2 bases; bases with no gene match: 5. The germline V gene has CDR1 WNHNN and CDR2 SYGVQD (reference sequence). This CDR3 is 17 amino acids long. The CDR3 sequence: CASSEGQGSATNEKLFF. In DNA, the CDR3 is TGCGCCAGCAGTGAGGGACAGGGATCCGCAACTAATGAAAAACTGTTTTTT.

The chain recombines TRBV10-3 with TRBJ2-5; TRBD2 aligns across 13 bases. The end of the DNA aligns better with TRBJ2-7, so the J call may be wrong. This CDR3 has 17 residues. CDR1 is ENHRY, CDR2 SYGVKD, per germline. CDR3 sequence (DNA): TGTGCCATCAGTGAGTCCAGGACTAGCGGGAGTTCCTACGAGCAGTACTTC. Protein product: CAISESRTSGSSYEQYF.